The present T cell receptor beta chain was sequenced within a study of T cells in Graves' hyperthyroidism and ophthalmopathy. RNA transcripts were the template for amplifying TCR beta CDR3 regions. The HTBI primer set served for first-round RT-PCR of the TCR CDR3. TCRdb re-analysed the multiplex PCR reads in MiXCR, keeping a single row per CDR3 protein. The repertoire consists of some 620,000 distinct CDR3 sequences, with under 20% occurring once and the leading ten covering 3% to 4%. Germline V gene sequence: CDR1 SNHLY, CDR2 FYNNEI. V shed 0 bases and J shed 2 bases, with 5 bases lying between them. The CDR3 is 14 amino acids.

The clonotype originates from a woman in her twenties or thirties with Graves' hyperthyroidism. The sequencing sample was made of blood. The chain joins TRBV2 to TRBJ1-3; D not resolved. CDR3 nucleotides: TGTGCCAGCAGTGAAGCAGGAGCTGGAAACACCATATATTTT. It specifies CASSEAGAGNTIYF.